The source of this T cell receptor beta chain is a study of T cell repertoires in cytomegalovirus infection. Study-level information: Both a matching HLA type and CMV infection were indicated by public TCR beta signatures. General study findings and limits: In two of eight donors, the top clonotype was HLA-C-restricted CMV-specific. Public TCR beta family frequency separated CMV-and-HLA carriers, including in an independent cohort.

TCRdb called the reads again in MiXCR, with one record for every CDR3 protein. This repertoire shows 200,000 to 250,000 distinct CDR3 sequences, under 25% found once; its top ten account for approximately 18%. This clonotype was seen repeatedly, ten times or more. Its target is unknown. V was clipped by 2 bases and J by 3 bases; unmatched bases: 15. CDR3 size: 18 residues. The germline gives CDR1 MDHEN, CDR2 SYDVKM. The sample comprised CD8+ T cells from PBMCs. The chain carries TRBV28 and TRBJ1-2, with 7 bases that match TRBD1. The receptor's source is a human donor in good health (CMV status not recorded). Some clones in this sample may be carry-over from other donors' samples. The CDR3 DNA reads as TGTGCCAGCAGTTTAGAACCTCCGACAGGGCTTCGCTACTATGGCTACACCTTC. Its protein is CASSLEPPTGLRYYGYTF.